The 17 T cell receptor beta chains given below trace back to one sample, sequenced in a study of CXCR3-negative and CXCR3-positive naive CD8 T cells. General study findings and limits: Relative to CXCR3-negative naive cells, CXCR3-positive naive cells had more hydrophobic TRB CDR3s.

The antigens of these receptors remain unknown. 5' RACE with UMI labels generated the TRB cDNA libraries. TCRdb reanalyzed the 5' RACE reads and collapses them to one entry per CDR3 protein, without DNA. This listing includes about 89,000 distinct CDR3 sequences. The sample consisted of naive CXCR3+ CD8+ T cells from blood. This sample's subset: CD45RO-CCR7+CD27+CD95- naive CD8+ T cells expressing CXCR3 (TNR3+). These TCRs come from a human donor in good health. Some clones in this sample may be carry-over from other donors' samples.

The V and J genes are TRBV7-2 and TRBJ2-1. Germline V gene sequence: CDR1 SGHTA, CDR2 FQGNSA. The CDR3 has 14 residues. CDR3 residues: CASSYGGDYNEQFF.

CDR3 protein: CASSLGTSGTSEQYF. V usage is TRBV11-3 and J usage is TRBJ2-7; lacking DNA, the TRBD2 call made by TCRdb goes unchecked. The CDR3 sequence is 15 residues long. The germline gives CDR1 SGHNT, CDR2 YENEEA.

This chain joins TRBV27 and TRBJ1-5; the D call of TRBD1 rests on TCRdb alone, since no DNA is present to check it. The CDR3 is 14 residues long. Germline V CDR1 and CDR2: MNHEY, SMNVEV (reference sequence). The CDR3 sequence: CASPRTGDNQPQHF.

The chain links TRBV29-1 to TRBJ2-2. The germline V gene encodes CDR1 SQVTM and CDR2 ANQGSEA. This CDR3 region has 14 residues. CDR3 loop: CSVRQVENTGELFF.

The V gene is TRBV4-3, the J gene TRBJ2-7. Germline CDR1 reads LGHNA; CDR2 reads YSLEER. The CDR3 is 14 amino acids. The CDR3 sequence: CANSGQVFGYEQYF.

The chain carries TRBV5-1 and TRBJ1-2. Germline values: CDR1 SGHRS, CDR2 YFSETQ. This CDR3 has 13 residues. The CDR3 loop reads CASSLARTEGYTF.

The CDR3 reads CAWGEGPVESGELFF. The V gene is TRBV30, the J gene TRBJ2-2; absent DNA, TCRdb's TRBD2 call cannot be checked. The CDR3 is 15 residues long. In germline, CDR1 is GTSNPN, CDR2 SVGIG (reference sequence).

This CDR3 is CASSLGAIYGYTF. V gene TRBV12-3 or TRBV12-4 combines with J gene TRBJ1-2. This CDR3 is 13 amino acids long.

This rearrangement joins TRBV29-1 to TRBJ2-1; absent DNA, TCRdb's TRBD1 call cannot be checked. Germline V gene sequence: CDR1 SQVTM, CDR2 ANQGSEA. This CDR3 is built from 12 residues. The CDR3 region is CSMRGLGNEQFF.

This rearrangement joins TRBV28 to TRBJ1-1; TCRdb reports TRBD1, a call that lacks DNA to check it against. This CDR3 has 16 amino acids. The V gene's germline CDR1 is MDHEN and CDR2 SYDVKM. CDR3 sequence: CASSLPGQGPNTEAFF.

The chain carries TRBV28 and TRBJ2-2; the D call from TCRdb, TRBD2, cannot be confirmed without DNA. Per germline, CDR1 MDHEN and CDR2 SYDVKM. The CDR3 is 13 amino acids. The CDR3 here is CASSLGRIGELFF.

J is TRBJ2-1 and V is TRBV7-8; TCRdb's assignment of TRBD2 cannot be checked, as there is no DNA. This CDR3 contains 17 residues. The germline gives CDR1 SGHVS, CDR2 FQNEAQ. CDR3 sequence: CASSLDGWEGPDNEQFF.

The chain uses TRBV28 and TRBJ1-5. Germline V lookup: CDR1 MDHEN, CDR2 SYDVKM. The CDR3 runs to 14 residues. The CDR3: CASMVRVSNQPQHF. Filled out from reference TRBV28 and TRBJ1-5, the complete variable domain reads DVKVTQSSRYLVKRTGEKVFLECVQDMDHENMFWYRQDPGLGLRLIYFSYDVKMKEKGDIPEGYSVSREKKERFSLILESASTNQTSMYLCASMVRVSNQPQHFGDGTRLSIL.

The chain recombines TRBV4-3 with TRBJ2-1; TCRdb's D call, TRBD2, is unchecked because there is no DNA. Germline CDR1 reads LGHNA; CDR2 reads YSLEER. This CDR3 has 15 residues. The CDR3 loop is CASSPEAGSGNEQFF.

This chain connects TRBV29-1 to TRBJ2-7. Germline assignment: CDR1 SQVTM and CDR2 ANQGSEA. The CDR3 has 13 amino acids. Here the CDR3 reads CSVELTASYEQYF.

The chain has TRBV20-1 and TRBJ1-1; TCRdb outputs TRBD1, but without DNA this stays unchecked. CDR1 DFQATT and CDR2 SNEGSKA come from the germline V gene (reference sequence). The CDR3 length is 14 residues. CDR3: CSAPDRDGSTEAFF.

This chain connects TRBV7-8 to TRBJ2-7. The CDR3 sequence is 14 residues long. Germline CDR1 reads SGHVS; CDR2 reads FQNEAQ. The CDR3 loop reads CASSLDGSSYEQYF.